The 11 T cell receptor beta chains in this list originate from one sample, sequenced in a study of PD-1 blockade in classical Hodgkin lymphoma (dated by TCRdb to 2018 to 2020). The time point label of this sample denotes: cycle 4 day 1 (C4D1), after 5 to 7 weeks of nivolumab. All trial patients had relapsed after autologous stem cell transplantation, with cohorts A, B and C differing in prior brentuximab vedotin exposure. Receptor amplification or capture employed the immunoSEQ multiplex PCR assay. The source is immuneACCESS, and TCRdb retained only in-frame sequences with V and J called. Part of the clones is not carried over; for the studies checked, unresolved V genes explain less than half of this, and the remainder is unexplained. Counted in this sample were 50,000 to 65,000 clones; roughly 85% of them appeared once. The top ten hold around 8.1% of the sample. Sequences were derived from peripheral blood mononuclear cells (PBMCs), sampled before the fourth cycle of nivolumab. The source of these receptors is a human donor with classical Hodgkin lymphoma.

The chain is built from TRBV19 and TRBJ1-1, with 7 bases that match TRBD1. The V and J ends lost 7 bases and 0 bases, in that order; junction bases with no gene match: 5. CDR3 size: 14 residues. In germline, CDR1 is LNHDA, CDR2 SQIVND (reference sequence). This CDR3 is CASNQGGMNTEAFF. The CDR3 DNA reads TGTGCCAGTAACCAGGGGGGAATGAACACTGAAGCTTTCTTT.

The V gene is TRBV7-8, the J gene TRBJ2-1, with a possible D match to TRBD2 (6 bases). V lost 9 bases, J lost 4 bases, and 7 bases lay in between. The CDR3 runs to 11 residues. Germline V gene data show CDR1 as SGHVS and CDR2 as FQNEAQ. The CDR3 DNA reads TGTGCCAGTCGGGGGTACAATGAGCAGTTCTTC. Encoded protein: CASRGYNEQFF.

The rearrangement joins TRBV28 to TRBJ2-3; D is possibly TRBD1 or TRBD2 (5 bases each). Germline V gene sequence: CDR1 MDHEN, CDR2 SYDVKM. The CDR3 has 13 residues. In DNA, the CDR3 is TGTGCTGCAGTTGGTTCTTGGGACGATACGCAGTATTTT. It encodes CAAVGSWDDTQYF.

The V gene is TRBV6-4, the J gene TRBJ2-3; TRBD2 is a possible D gene (6 bases). CDR1 and CDR2 (germline): MRHNA, SNTAGT. The CDR3 covers 14 residues. With 5 bases removed from V and 1 base from J, the gap between germline ends came to 10 bases. CDR3 protein: CASSRDSRTDTQYF. In DNA form, the CDR3 reads TGTGCCAGCAGTAGGGACTCCCGCACAGATACGCAGTATTTT.

This clone was picked up a small number of times. V gene TRBV7-2 combines with J gene TRBJ1-5; weak D call: TRBD1 (6 bases). Germline values: CDR1 SGHTA, CDR2 FQGNSA. There are 16 residues in the CDR3. V was pared by 1 base and J by 6 bases, with 16 bases between. The CDR3 loop reads CASSLGAQGSGQPQHF. Written as DNA, the CDR3 is TGTGCCAGCAGCTTAGGTGCCCAGGGGTCGGGTCAGCCCCAGCATTTT. Together with reference TRBV7-2 and TRBJ1-5, the CDR3 gives the full variable domain: GAGVSQSPSNKVTEKGKDVELRCDPISGHTALYWYRQSLGQGLEFLIYFQGNSAPDKSGLPSDRFSAERTGGSVSTLTIQRTQQEDSAVYLCASSLGAQGSGQPQHFGDGTRLSIL.

This sequence joins TRBV6-6 and TRBJ1-1; D remains unclear. The CDR3 length is 15 residues. Trimming shortened V by 6 bases and J by 0 bases, and 14 bases separated the two germline ends. The germline V gene has CDR1 MNHNY and CDR2 SVGAGI (reference sequence). CDR3 amino acids: CASRPPGPLNTEAFF. Written as DNA, the CDR3 is TGTGCCAGCAGACCCCCGGGCCCCCTGAACACTGAAGCTTTCTTT.

The chain carries TRBV5-1 and TRBJ1-1, with 9 bases that match TRBD1. The V and J ends lost 2 bases and 6 bases, in that order; junction bases with no gene match: 5. The CDR3 is made up of 14 amino acids. The V gene's germline CDR1 is SGHRS and CDR2 YFSETQ. CDR3 in DNA: TGCGCCAGCAGCTTCGGACAGGGGAGGCCTGAAGCTTTCTTT. Amino acids: CASSFGQGRPEAFF.

The V call is TRBV5-1, the J call TRBJ2-3, with 7 bases matching TRBD1. After removal of 2 bases from V and 1 base from J, the junction contained 1 base not matched to a gene. This CDR3 has 14 amino acids. Per the germline V gene, CDR1 is SGHRS and CDR2 is YFSETQ. This CDR3 reads CASSFQGGTDTQYF. The CDR3 DNA reads TGCGCCAGCAGCTTCCAGGGGGGCACAGATACGCAGTATTTT.

V usage is TRBV4-2 and J usage is TRBJ2-3; 11 nucleotides align to TRBD2. Germline trimming cut 4 bases from V and 5 bases from J; bases unmatched to any gene: 8. The CDR3 extends over 16 amino acids. The germline V gene encodes CDR1 LGHNA and CDR2 YNFKEQ. DNA for the CDR3: TGTGCCAGCAGCCCCGGCCCGGGACTAGCGGTAGATACGCAGTATTTT. This sequence encodes CASSPGPGLAVDTQYF.

The V call is TRBV5-1, the J call TRBJ1-2; tentatively, D is TRBD1 (6 bases). Trimming pared 4 bases from V and 6 bases from J, leaving 16 bases between. Germline values: CDR1 SGHRS, CDR2 YFSETQ. CDR3 length equals 14 residues. CDR3: CASSGLMGGNGYTF. For the CDR3, the DNA is TGCGCCAGCAGCGGCCTTATGGGGGGCAATGGCTACACCTTC.

The chain employs TRBV11-2 and TRBJ2-7; no definite D call. The CDR3 is made up of 12 amino acids. Germline V gene data show CDR1 as SGHAT and CDR2 as FQNNGV. V was shortened by 2 bases and J by 0 bases, with 2 bases between the two germline ends. CDR3 nucleotides: TGTGCCAGCAGCTTACCCTCCTACGAGCAGTACTTC. Protein: CASSLPSYEQYF.